The clone carrying this T cell receptor beta chain is large in the sample. In the same sample, other DNA sequences code for this CDR3. The data were taken from a study of high-grade serous ovarian cancer treatment subgroups. Study summary: Samples averaged about 15,000 reads and several thousand unique TCR beta rearrangements.

V was shortened by 3 bases and J by 4 bases, with 6 bases between the two germline ends. Germline V gives CDR1 SGHNT, CDR2 YYREEE (reference sequence). The CDR3 is 12 amino acids. Sequencing used immunoSEQ multiplex PCR; TCRdb keeps in-frame clones, though not all of them. This table has roughly 4,800 clones, about 70% appearing once. Tumor samples were taken before definitive surgery or chemotherapy. This TCR was recovered from a human donor with high-grade serous ovarian cancer. Sequencing was carried out using tumor tissue. This chain joins TRBV5-4 and TRBJ2-3; D unresolved. The CDR3 reads CASSSTADTQYF. The CDR3 DNA is TGTGCCAGCAGCTCAACGGCAGATACGCAGTATTTT.